Below are 10 T cell receptor beta chains sequenced from a single sample in a study of CD8 T cells in ankylosing spondylitis. Study-wide results and caveats: Ankylosing spondylitis blood seemed to carry a telltale TCR beta motif made of under ten highly homologous variants.

TCRdb reprocessed the 5' RACE reads via MiXCR and lists one record per CDR3 protein. The table has fewer than 750,000 distinct CDR3 sequences, roughly 20% seen once. Their antigens are not known. Source material: blood, either unsorted or a sorted T cell fraction (not recorded which). The receptor set was obtained from a male donor with ankylosing spondylitis.

The rearrangement links TRBV29-1 to TRBJ2-3; D remains ambiguous. Germline-derived CDR1 and CDR2 are SQVTM and ANQGSEA. Trimming stripped 4 bases from V and 6 bases from J, with 23 bases between. The CDR3 consists of 16 residues. As DNA, the CDR3 is TGCAGCGTTGTTGGTCCCTTTGGCGGACGACCCGATACGCAGTATTTT. Amino acid sequence: CSVVGPFGGRPDTQYF.

The V and J genes are TRBV5-1 and TRBJ1-2; D unclear. V shed 0 bases and J shed 4 bases, with 13 bases lying between them. Germline CDR1 is SGHRS and CDR2 is YFSETQ. The CDR3 sequence is 15 residues long. The CDR3 sequence is CASSLVTEAIYGYTF. Here the CDR3 DNA reads TGCGCCAGCAGCTTGGTGACCGAAGCAATCTATGGCTACACCTTC. The full variable domain, with the rest looked up from reference TRBV5-1 and TRBJ1-2, is KAGVTQTPRYLIKTRGQQVTLSCSPISGHRSVSWYQQTPGQGLQFLFEYFSETQRNKGNFPGRFSGRQFSNSRSEMNVSTLELGDSALYLCASSLVTEAIYGYTFGSGTRLTVV.

This clonotype was counted between two and nine times. V gene TRBV10-3 combines with J gene TRBJ2-7, with D possibly matching TRBD2 (7 bases). Germline CDR1 ENHRY, CDR2 SYGVKD. Trimming left V 6 bases short and J 2 bases short, with 20 bases between. This CDR3 has 16 amino acids. The DNA for the CDR3 is TGTGCCATCAGCCCCCGGGGGGCGGGCGCCACCTACGAGCAGTACTTC. Its translation is CAISPRGAGATYEQYF.

This clonotype has at least ten counts. The V and J genes are TRBV10-3 and TRBJ2-5; D gene ambiguous. The germline V and J ends were trimmed by 6 bases and 7 bases, with 18 bases remaining between them. Germline lookup yields CDR1 ENHRY and CDR2 SYGVKD. The CDR3 runs 14 residues. The chain's CDR3 is CAISQDGSIGTQYF. The CDR3 nucleotides are TGTGCCATCAGCCAAGACGGTTCAATTGGGACCCAGTACTTC.

This clonotype was observed a few times. The rearrangement links TRBV3-1 to TRBJ2-7; no definite D call. V was pared by 0 bases and J by 1 base, with 7 bases between. The CDR3 runs 14 residues. Germline CDR1 is LGHDT and CDR2 is YNNKEL (reference sequence). As DNA, the CDR3 is TGTGCCAGCAGCCAAGACTGGGTTTCCTACGAGCAGTACTTC. This codes for CASSQDWVSYEQYF.

This clonotype was found a few times. The CDR3 DNA is TGCAGTGCTAGGAAAGGGCCCCCCACAGATACGCAGTATTTT. It yields the protein CSARKGPPTDTQYF. The V and J genes are TRBV20-1 and TRBJ2-3; D gene uncertain. The CDR3 has 14 amino acids. The V gene lost 3 bases and the J gene lost 2 bases, with 12 bases spanning the gap. Looked up from germline, CDR1 is DFQATT and CDR2 is SNEGSKA (reference sequence).

The chain carries TRBV20-1 and TRBJ2-7; 11 bases line up with TRBD2. V lost 1 base and J lost 2; bases outside the gene matches: 7. The length of the CDR3 is 16 residues. The V gene's germline CDR1 is DFQATT and CDR2 SNEGSKA (reference sequence). The CDR3 nucleotides are TGCAGTGCTAGAGGAGTTAGGACTAGCGGGCCCTACGAGCAGTACTTC. Protein product: CSARGVRTSGPYEQYF.

This chain uses TRBV4-1 with TRBJ2-1; TRBD2 aligns across 12 bases. V lost 0 bases to trimming and J lost 9 bases; unmatched junction nucleotides: 12. Germline values: CDR1 MGHRA, CDR2 YSYEKL. The CDR3 runs to 18 residues. CDR3 DNA: TGCGCCAGCAGCCAAGATCCCGGACTAGCGGGACCTATGGTTGAGCAGTTCTTC. Translated: CASSQDPGLAGPMVEQFF.

The sample holds a few counts of this clonotype. The J gene is TRBJ2-5, the V gene TRBV28; D perhaps matches TRBD1 (6 bases). CDR1 is MDHEN and CDR2 is SYDVKM in the germline V gene. V dropped 7 bases and J dropped 7 bases, with 16 bases sitting between them. The length of the CDR3 is 13 residues. The chain's CDR3 is CASNLGAIGTQYF. The CDR3, as DNA: TGTGCCAGCAATTTGGGGGCTATTGGGACCCAGTACTTC.

The CDR3 bases are TGTGCCTGGAGTGACTCCTTTTATGAGCAGTTCTTC. Its translation: CAWSDSFYEQFF. The rearrangement links TRBV30 to TRBJ2-1; D is uncertain. V was shortened by 1 base and J by 8 bases, with 9 bases between the two germline ends. This CDR3 spans 12 amino acids. Germline V gives CDR1 GTSNPN, CDR2 SVGIG (reference sequence).